The 25 T cell receptor beta chains below come from one sample, sequenced in a study of T cell responses to AZD1222 COVID-19 vaccine. Some clones are missing from TCRdb's copy, which holds only in-frame ones; the method was immunoSEQ multiplex PCR. The sample records more than 75,000 clones, around 90% being singletons. The sequenced sample was peripheral blood, obtained on day 0 of AZD1222 vaccination. The receptors come from an adult in good health.

The genes are TRBV5-1 and TRBJ1-5, with D perhaps TRBD1 (6 bases). The germline V gene has CDR1 SGHRS and CDR2 YFSETQ. The CDR3 runs 15 residues. The V end was cut by 0 bases, the J end by 7 bases, with 14 bases between. The CDR3, as DNA: TGCGCCAGCAGCTTGGACCCCAGGGGAGAGCAGCCCCAGCATTTT. This encodes CASSLDPRGEQPQHF.

This chain connects TRBV6-5 to TRBJ1-1; 7 nucleotides align to TRBD1. CDR3 size: 13 residues. The V and J ends lost 10 bases and 4 bases, in that order; junction bases with no gene match: 9. Germline V gives CDR1 MNHEY, CDR2 SVGAGI. CDR3 region: CATRQGVVTEAFF. CDR3 nucleotides: TGTGCCACACGACAGGGAGTGGTCACTGAAGCTTTCTTT.

This chain uses TRBV4-3 with TRBJ1-1; the D gene is possibly TRBD1 (6 bases). Deletions cut 1 base from V and 1 base from J, with 10 bases between. From germline, CDR1 is LGHNA and CDR2 YSLEER. The CDR3 loop spans 15 amino acids. The CDR3 sequence is CASSQGTDGNTEAFF. CDR3 nucleotide sequence: TGCGCCAGCAGCCAAGGGACAGACGGGAACACTGAAGCTTTCTTT.

This sequence joins TRBV19 and TRBJ1-1; 8 positions match TRBD1. The CDR3 is 14 amino acids. From germline, CDR1 is LNHDA and CDR2 SQIVND (reference sequence). V was clipped by 10 bases and J by 5 bases; unmatched bases: 12. The DNA of the CDR3 is TGTGCCATTAGACAGGGGAGGTTGGAAACTGAAGCTTTCTTT. The encoded protein is CAIRQGRLETEAFF.

The rearrangement uses TRBV6-2 or TRBV6-3 and TRBJ1-1, with D unclear. The CDR3 extends over 17 amino acids. Germline V gene sequence: CDR1 MNHEY, CDR2 SVGEGT. The germline V and J ends were trimmed by 2 bases and 4 bases, with 20 bases remaining between them. The CDR3 sequence: CASSYPPSLKRGTEAFF. In DNA form, the CDR3 reads TGTGCCAGCAGTTACCCTCCCTCCCTCAAGCGGGGCACTGAAGCTTTCTTT.

This chain uses TRBV7-2 with TRBJ1-1; 7 bases line up with TRBD1. After removal of 5 bases from V and 1 base from J, the junction contained 7 bases not matched to a gene. CDR3 length: 15 amino acids. CDR1 and CDR2 from the germline V gene are SGHTA and FQGNSA. CDR3 DNA: TGTGCCAGCAGCAAAAACAGGGGAGGGAACACTGAAGCTTTCTTT. Its translation is CASSKNRGGNTEAFF. Looking up the rest from reference TRBV7-2 and TRBJ1-1 gives the full variable domain: GAGVSQSPSNKVTEKGKDVELRCDPISGHTALYWYRQSLGQGLEFLIYFQGNSAPDKSGLPSDRFSAERTGGSVSTLTIQRTQQEDSAVYLCASSKNRGGNTEAFFGQGTRLTVV.

The chain employs TRBV7-2 and TRBJ2-5; the D gene is possibly TRBD2 (6 bases). The CDR3 extends over 14 amino acids. CDR1 SGHTA and CDR2 FQGNSA come from the germline V gene. The germline V and J ends were trimmed by 3 bases and 5 bases, with 13 bases remaining between them. CDR3 nucleotides: TGTGCCAGCAGCTTGACTAGATCGGGGGAGACCCAGTACTTC. This codes for CASSLTRSGETQYF.

V and J are TRBV12-5 and TRBJ2-4; TRBD1 matches at 7 bases. Germline values: CDR1 LGHNT, CDR2 FRNRAP. This CDR3 has 20 amino acids. The J segment lost 8 bases and the V segment lost 0 bases, leaving 22 bases of the junction unmatched. The CDR3 DNA reads as TGTGCTAGTGGTTTGGTACGTAGGGGGCTGTTACCCCCCGTGTTGGACATTCAGTACTTC. It translates to CASGLVRRGLLPPVLDIQYF.

The gene calls are TRBV6-1 and TRBJ1-5; tentatively, D is TRBD1 (5 bases). The CDR3 has 15 residues. The germline V gene has CDR1 MNHNS and CDR2 SASEGT. V was clipped by 2 bases and J by 6 bases, with 14 bases between them. The CDR3 DNA follows: TGTGCCAGCAGTGAAACCGGGACTAGGGGTCAGCCCCAGCATTTT. This gives the protein CASSETGTRGQPQHF.

The J gene is TRBJ1-2, the V gene TRBV19, with D possibly matching TRBD1 (5 bases). In germline, CDR1 is LNHDA, CDR2 SQIVND (reference sequence). There are 13 residues in the CDR3. V was pared by 11 bases and J by 3 bases, with 16 bases between. The CDR3 DNA is TGTGCCTGGGGCTGGTGGTGGGACTATGGCTACACCTTC. Its translation: CAWGWWWDYGYTF.

The chain carries TRBV27 and TRBJ2-1; 12 nucleotides agree with TRBD2. The junction had 10 bases not matched to a gene; V was cut back by 7 bases and J by 9 bases. CDR1 MNHEY and CDR2 SMNVEV come from the germline V gene (reference sequence). The CDR3 has 15 amino acids. CDR3 sequence reads: CASTLLASGGGEQFF. CDR3 in DNA: TGTGCCAGCACCCTTCTGGCTAGCGGGGGGGGTGAGCAGTTCTTC.

The chain has TRBV5-8 and TRBJ2-1; no firm D call. Trimming cost V 1 base and J 3 bases, with 2 bases left between them. The CDR3 is 12 amino acids. Germline CDR1 and CDR2: SGHTS and YDEGEE. CDR3 coding DNA: TGTGCCAGCAGCTTGATCTACAATGAGCAGTTCTTC. Protein: CASSLIYNEQFF.

This chain joins TRBV2 and TRBJ1-5; no clear D gene. Trimming cost V 7 bases and J 0 bases, with 10 bases left between them. The CDR3 is made up of 14 amino acids. The V gene's germline CDR1 is SNHLY and CDR2 FYNNEI. The CDR3 loop is CASKQRFSNQPQHF. Written as DNA, the CDR3 is TGTGCCAGCAAACAGAGATTTAGCAATCAGCCCCAGCATTTT.

Of note for this clone: Germline and junction disagree at one end, which may indicate a read error. The chain links TRBV7-2 to TRBJ2-7; 12 nucleotides agree with TRBD2. Germline lookup yields CDR1 SGHTA and CDR2 FQGNSA. This CDR3 has 13 amino acids. The CDR3 region has the DNA TGTGCCAGCAGCATGGGCGGGCTAGCGGGGGGGCCCTTC. Translated: CASSMGGLAGGPF.

The gene calls are TRBV7-2 and TRBJ2-7; 9 bases fit TRBD2. This CDR3 region has 14 residues. The V and J ends lost 2 bases and 2 bases, in that order; junction bases with no gene match: 1. Looked up from germline, CDR1 is SGHTA and CDR2 is FQGNSA. The CDR3 here is CASSLSSGAYEQYF. DNA for the CDR3: TGTGCCAGCAGCTTATCTAGCGGGGCCTACGAGCAGTACTTC.

The chain uses TRBV7-9 and TRBJ2-5, with 10 bases that match TRBD1. J was trimmed by 1 base and V by 5 bases; bases with no gene match: 1. Per germline, CDR1 SEHNR and CDR2 FQNEAQ (reference sequence). This CDR3 spans 14 amino acids. The chain's CDR3 is CASSRTGGQETQYF. The CDR3 nucleotides read TGTGCCAGCAGCCGGACAGGGGGCCAAGAGACCCAGTACTTC. Full variable domain (rest looked up from reference TRBV7-9 and TRBJ2-5): DTGVSQNPRHKITKRGQNVTFRCDPISEHNRLYWYRQTLGQGPEFLTYFQNEAQLEKSRLLSDRFSAERPKGSFSTLEIQRTEQGDSAMYLCASSRTGGQETQYFGPGTRLLVL.

The genes are TRBV6-5 and TRBJ2-1; no clear D gene. Trimming removed 2 bases at V and 5 bases at J, with 7 bases between. This CDR3 is built from 13 residues. The germline V gene encodes CDR1 MNHEY and CDR2 SVGAGI. In DNA form, the CDR3 reads TGTGCCAGCAGTTACGGTGCCAACAATGAGCAGTTCTTC. Translating gives CASSYGANNEQFF.

CDR3 loop: CSVGQDYGYTF. The CDR3 DNA reads as TGCAGCGTGGGACAGGACTATGGCTACACCTTC. The chain is built from TRBV29-1 and TRBJ1-2; 8 nucleotides align to TRBD1. Losses at the gene ends were 6 bases for V and 3 bases for J; bases not matched to a gene: 0. Germline CDR1 and CDR2: SQVTM and ANQGSEA. The CDR3 runs to 11 residues. The complete variable domain, with remaining parts taken from reference TRBV29-1 and TRBJ1-2, reads SAVISQKPSRDICQRGTSLTIQCQVDSQVTMMFWYRQQPGQSLTLIATANQGSEATYESGFVIDKFPISRPNLTFSTLTVSNMSPEDSSIYLCSVGQDYGYTFGSGTRLTVV.

This sequence joins TRBV11-2 and TRBJ2-4; D possibly uses TRBD1 or TRBD2 (6 bases each). Trimming removed 5 bases at V and 0 bases at J, with 14 bases between. This CDR3 has 16 residues. Germline V CDR1 and CDR2: SGHAT, FQNNGV. The CDR3 bases are TGTGCCAGCAGCCCGGACGGGGGCTTAGCCAAAAACATTCAGTACTTC. Translated: CASSPDGGLAKNIQYF.

This chain connects TRBV19 to TRBJ1-2, with D maybe TRBD1 (6 bases). V dropped 5 bases and J dropped 3 bases, with 10 bases sitting between them. CDR1 is LNHDA and CDR2 is SQIVND in the germline V gene (reference sequence). The CDR3 is made up of 13 amino acids. CDR3 sequence: CASSPQGDYGYTF. Written as DNA, the CDR3 is TGTGCCAGTAGTCCACAGGGAGACTATGGCTACACCTTC.

The chain combines TRBV5-1 with TRBJ1-1; D may be TRBD1 (5 bases). Germline V gene lookup returns CDR1 SGHRS and CDR2 YFSETQ. The CDR3 runs to 15 residues. V lost 2 bases and J lost 1, with 12 bases in between. The CDR3 sequence is CASSFRTGPNTEAFF. The DNA of the CDR3 is TGCGCCAGCAGCTTTCGGACGGGACCGAACACTGAAGCTTTCTTT.

The chain joins TRBV7-2 to TRBJ2-3; TRBD2 matches at 9 bases. Germline V gene data show CDR1 as SGHTA and CDR2 as FQGNSA. The CDR3 totals 17 residues. J lost 1 base, V lost 1 base, and 6 bases had no gene match. DNA of the CDR3: TGTGCCAGCAGCTTAGTTCCGGCGGGAGGGGGCACAGATACGCAGTATTTT. Its translation: CASSLVPAGGGTDTQYF.

This clone was seen just once. The rearrangement uses TRBV5-8 and TRBJ2-5; TRBD1 aligns across 9 bases. CDR1 and CDR2 (germline): SGHTS, YDEGEE. Germline trimming cut 0 bases from V and 4 bases from J; bases unmatched to any gene: 7. The CDR3 runs to 16 residues. The CDR3 bases are TGTGCCAGCAGCTTGGGAGTGGACAGGGGACGAGAGACCCAGTACTTC. The encoded protein is CASSLGVDRGRETQYF.

The chain combines TRBV9 with TRBJ1-4; TRBD1 might be the D (5 bases). Per the germline V gene, CDR1 is SGDLS and CDR2 is YYNGEE. The CDR3 totals 16 residues. V shed 3 bases and J shed 8 bases, with 20 bases lying between them. Here the CDR3 DNA reads TGTGCCAGCAGCGGAAAACCGGCCGGGACGGAGGAAAAACTGTTTTTT. Its translation is CASSGKPAGTEEKLFF.

With respect to this clone: This CDR3 is also generated by other DNA sequences in the sample. The V and J genes are TRBV7-2 and TRBJ2-3; D is possibly TRBD1 or TRBD2 (5 bases each). The CDR3 consists of 16 residues. Germline V CDR1 and CDR2: SGHTA, FQGNSA. V lost 5 bases to trimming and J lost 1 base, with 16 bases between them. Here the CDR3 DNA reads TGTGCCAGCAGCCTCGGATCGGGGCCTGGCACAGATACGCAGTATTTT. Translated: CASSLGSGPGTDTQYF.